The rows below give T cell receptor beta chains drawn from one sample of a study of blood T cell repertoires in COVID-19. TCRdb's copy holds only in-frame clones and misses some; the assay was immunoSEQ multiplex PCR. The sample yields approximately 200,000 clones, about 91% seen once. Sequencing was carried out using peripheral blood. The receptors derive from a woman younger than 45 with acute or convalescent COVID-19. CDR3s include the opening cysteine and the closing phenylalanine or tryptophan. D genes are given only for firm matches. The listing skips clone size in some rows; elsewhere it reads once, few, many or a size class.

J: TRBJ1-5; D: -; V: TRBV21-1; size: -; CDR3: CASSKRGGQALDQPQHF; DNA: TGTGCCAGCAGCAAAAGGGGGGGACAGGCTCTGGATCAGCCCCAGCATTTT
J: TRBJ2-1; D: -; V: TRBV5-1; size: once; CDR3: CASSLASGTLNEQFF; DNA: TGCGCCAGCAGCTTGGCTTCCGGGACTCTTAATGAGCAGTTCTTC
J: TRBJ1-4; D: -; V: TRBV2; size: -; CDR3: CASSEARRGTNEKLFF; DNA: TGTGCCAGCAGTGAAGCGAGGAGAGGTACTAATGAAAAACTGTTTTTT
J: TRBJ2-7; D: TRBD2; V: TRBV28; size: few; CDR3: CASSPPGLAGAYEQYF; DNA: TGTGCCAGCAGCCCCCCGGGACTAGCGGGTGCCTACGAGCAGTACTTC
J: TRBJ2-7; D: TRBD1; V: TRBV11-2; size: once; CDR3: CASSLKGTEKYYEQYF; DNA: TGTGCCAGCAGCTTAAAAGGGACAGAGAAGTACTACGAGCAGTACTTC
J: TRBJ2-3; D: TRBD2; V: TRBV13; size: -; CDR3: CASSGRLAGVKDTDTQYF; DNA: TGTGCCAGCAGCGGCCGACTAGCGGGAGTGAAGGATACAGATACGCAGTATTTT
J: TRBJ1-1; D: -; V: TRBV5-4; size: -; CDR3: CASSLDRDRAFF; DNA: TGTGCCAGCAGCTTGGACAGGGATCGAGCTTTCTTT
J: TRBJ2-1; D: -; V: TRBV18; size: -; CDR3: CASSPRQNSYNEQFF; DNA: TGTGCCAGCTCACCACGGCAGAACTCCTACAATGAGCAGTTCTTC
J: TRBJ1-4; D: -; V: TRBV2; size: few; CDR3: CASKGQPNEKLFF; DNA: TGTGCCAGCAAGGGACAACCTAATGAAAAACTGTTTTTT
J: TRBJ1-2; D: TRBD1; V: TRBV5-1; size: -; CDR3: CASSSSGTGIVDYGYTF; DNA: TGCGCCAGCAGTAGCTCCGGGACAGGGATTGTAGACTATGGCTACACCTTC
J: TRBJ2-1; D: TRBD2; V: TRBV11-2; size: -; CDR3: CASSLYPASGRRWEQFF; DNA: TGTGCCAGCAGCTTGTATCCGGCTAGCGGGAGAAGGTGGGAGCAGTTCTTC
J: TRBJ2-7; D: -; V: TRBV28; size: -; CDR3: CATAGTLRGEQYF; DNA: TGTGCCACCGCCGGGACACTCCGCGGGGAGCAGTACTTC
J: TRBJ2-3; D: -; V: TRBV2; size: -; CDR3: CASSRDSTDTQYF; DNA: TGTGCCAGCTCCCGGGATAGCACAGATACGCAGTATTTT
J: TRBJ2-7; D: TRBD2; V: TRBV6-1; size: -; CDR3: CASSEPLGLAGTIPYEQYF; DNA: TGTGCCAGCAGTGAACCCCTCGGACTAGCAGGGACTATACCTTACGAGCAGTACTTC
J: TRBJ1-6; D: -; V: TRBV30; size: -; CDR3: CAWSVLEGAPLHF; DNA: TGTGCCTGGAGTGTACTAGAGGGGGCACCCCTCCACTTT
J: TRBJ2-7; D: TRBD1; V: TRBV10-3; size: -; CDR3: CAISESPGGSYEQYF; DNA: TGTGCCATCAGTGAGTCCCCAGGGGGCTCCTACGAGCAGTACTTC
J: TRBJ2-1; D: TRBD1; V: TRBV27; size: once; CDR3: CASSYRRSWDRYNEQFF; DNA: TGTGCCAGCAGCTACCGCCGCTCCTGGGACAGATACAATGAGCAGTTCTTC
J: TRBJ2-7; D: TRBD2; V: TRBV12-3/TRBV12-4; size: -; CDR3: CASSLAGGAEQYF; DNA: TGTGCCAGCAGTTTGGCGGGAGGAGCCGAGCAGTACTTC
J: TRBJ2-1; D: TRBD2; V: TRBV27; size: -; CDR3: CASRKRERYEQFF; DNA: TGTGCCAGCCGGAAGCGGGAGCGGTATGAGCAGTTCTTC
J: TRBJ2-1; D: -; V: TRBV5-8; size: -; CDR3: CASSLGRVGQFF; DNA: TGTGCCAGCAGCTTGGGCAGGGTCGGACAGTTCTTC
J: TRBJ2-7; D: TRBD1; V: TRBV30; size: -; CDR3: CAFGTVSYEQYF; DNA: TGTGCCTTTGGGACAGTCTCCTACGAGCAGTACTTC
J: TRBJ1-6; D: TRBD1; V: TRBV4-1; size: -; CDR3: CASSQGTGDSPPLHF; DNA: TGCGCCAGCAGCCAAGGGACAGGAGATTCGCCACCCCTCCACTTT
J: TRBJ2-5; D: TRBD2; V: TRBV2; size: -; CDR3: CASRLTSGRGETQYF; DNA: TGTGCCAGCCGCCTGACTAGCGGGAGGGGGGAGACCCAGTACTTC
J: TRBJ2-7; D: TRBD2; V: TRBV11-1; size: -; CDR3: CASSPRAGAQDEQYF; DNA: TGTGCCAGCAGCCCTAGAGCGGGAGCTCAGGACGAGCAGTACTTC
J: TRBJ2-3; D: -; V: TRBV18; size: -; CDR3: CASSAGTDTQYF; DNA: TGTGCCAGCTCAGCGGGCACAGATACGCAGTATTTT
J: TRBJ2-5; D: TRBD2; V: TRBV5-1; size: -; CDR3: CASSLASGDGETQYF; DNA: TGCGCCAGCAGCTTGGCCAGCGGGGACGGCGAGACCCAGTACTTC
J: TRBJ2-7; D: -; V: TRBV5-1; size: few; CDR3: CASSLAPGEAEQYF; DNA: TGCGCCAGCAGCTTGGCCCCTGGAGAAGCCGAGCAGTACTTC
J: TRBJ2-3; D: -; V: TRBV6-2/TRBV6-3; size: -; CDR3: CASSNRRENTDTQYF; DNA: TGTGCCAGCAGCAATCGGAGGGAAAACACAGATACGCAGTATTTT
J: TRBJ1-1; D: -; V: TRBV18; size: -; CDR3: CASSPPTREDAAFF; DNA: TGTGCCAGCTCACCACCTACGAGGGAGGATGCAGCTTTCTTT
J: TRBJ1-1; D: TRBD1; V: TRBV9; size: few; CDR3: CASSVEGTGTEAFF; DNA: TGTGCCAGCAGCGTAGAAGGGACAGGGACGGAAGCTTTCTTT